These 15 T cell receptor beta chains came from one sample sequenced in a study of cytomegalovirus exposure and HLA in healthy donors. PCR amplification relied on 60 Vbeta primers (plus 13 Jbeta primers). The data were produced by immunoSEQ multiplex PCR, yet TCRdb's version contains in-frame clones alone and is incomplete. The sample lists more than 45,000 clones; less than 85% were seen once. The sample taken for sequencing was PBMCs. These receptors were obtained from a woman aged 60-75 years in good health and CMV-seropositive.

This clone was seen just once. The chain joins TRBV10-3 to TRBJ1-1; 7 bases match TRBD1. V dropped 6 bases and J dropped 5; count of bases not matched to a gene: 3. The CDR3 is 12 residues long. The germline gives CDR1 ENHRY, CDR2 SYGVKD. The CDR3 protein is CAISPGGTEAFF. The CDR3 coding sequence is TGTGCCATCAGCCCAGGGGGGACTGAAGCTTTCTTT.

J is TRBJ1-2 and V is TRBV20-1; no clear D gene. This CDR3 has 10 residues. Germline V gene data show CDR1 as DFQATT and CDR2 as SNEGSKA (reference sequence). V was clipped by 7 bases and J by 5 bases, with 8 bases between them. CDR3 sequence reads: CSGPGYGYTF. For the CDR3, the DNA is TGCAGTGGACCGGGTTATGGCTACACCTTC.

V gene TRBV11-2 combines with J gene TRBJ1-3, with 7 bases lining up with TRBD1. Germline loops: CDR1 SGHAT, CDR2 FQNNGV. Trimming at V came to 3 bases and at J to 6 bases, leaving 8 bases not matched to a gene. The CDR3 covers 15 residues. The CDR3 region is CASSFWDSWQNTIYF. The CDR3 DNA follows: TGTGCCAGCAGCTTTTGGGACAGTTGGCAAAACACCATATATTTT.

This clone was recorded only once. The chain is built from TRBV27 and TRBJ2-7, with TRBD1 matching over 9 bases. V lost 5 bases, J lost 6 bases, and 11 bases stayed unmatched. The CDR3 is made up of 15 amino acids. Looked up from germline, CDR1 is MNHEY and CDR2 is SMNVEV (reference sequence). The CDR3 spells CASSMQPGQGFEQYF. The CDR3 DNA follows: TGTGCCAGCAGTATGCAACCGGGACAGGGCTTCGAGCAGTACTTC.

The chain has TRBV6-5 and TRBJ2-3, with 7 positions matching TRBD1. The V and J ends lost 5 bases and 6 bases, in that order; junction bases with no gene match: 8. The CDR3 is 14 residues long. Germline values: CDR1 MNHEY, CDR2 SVGAGI. The CDR3 coding sequence is TGTGCCAGCAGTCGCGACAGGGTGGGGGATACGCAGTATTTT. Translating gives CASSRDRVGDTQYF.

This clone showed up just a few times. The chain couples TRBV5-4 to TRBJ2-1; D is perhaps TRBD2 (6 bases). V was trimmed by 2 bases and J by 7 bases, leaving 13 bases between them. Germline V gives CDR1 SGHNT, CDR2 YYREEE (reference sequence). This CDR3 region has 14 residues. CDR3 loop: CASSFGGDRNEQFF. CDR3 bases: TGTGCCAGCAGCTTCGGCGGGGACCGAAATGAGCAGTTCTTC.

The rearrangement uses TRBV6-9 and TRBJ2-2, with TRBD2 identical over 11 bases. Trimming cost V 6 bases and J 4 bases; bases outside gene matches: 7. This CDR3 has 16 residues. Germline CDR1 reads MNHGY; CDR2 reads SVAAGI. In nucleotides, the CDR3 is TGTGCCAGCAGCCCGAATAGCGGGGGGGGCACCGGGGAGCTGTTTTTT. It yields the protein CASSPNSGGGTGELFF.

J is TRBJ2-1 and V is TRBV18; D is ambiguous. Germline V gives CDR1 KGHSH, CDR2 LQKENI. The CDR3 sequence is 11 residues long. V was shortened by 3 bases and J by 10 bases, with 7 bases between the two germline ends. CDR3 loop: CASSPRQEQFF. CDR3 bases: TGTGCCAGCTCACCGAGGCAGGAGCAGTTCTTC.

This chain connects TRBV7-2 to TRBJ1-5, with 7 positions matching TRBD1. With V trimmed by 4 bases and J by 1 base, 10 bases remained unmatched. CDR1 is SGHTA, CDR2 FQGNSA, per germline. This CDR3 comprises 17 residues. This chain's CDR3 is CASSSQPTGKSNQPQHF. The CDR3 DNA reads TGTGCCAGCAGCTCACAACCGACAGGGAAAAGCAATCAGCCCCAGCATTTT.

This clone was seen more than once but under ten times. The chain couples TRBV23-1 to TRBJ1-2; D uncertain. TRBV23-1 is placed among ORFs of uncertain function. CDR3 length: 12 amino acids. Trimming stripped 5 bases from V and 3 bases from J, with 7 bases between. The CDR3 nucleotides read TGCGCCAGCAGTAGATACTACTATGGCTACACCTTC. Encoded protein: CASSRYYYGYTF.

This clone was observed a handful of times. The chain has TRBV27 and TRBJ2-3; 10 bases map to TRBD2. Trimming at V came to 1 base and at J to 4 bases, leaving 5 bases not matched to a gene. The CDR3 covers 16 residues. CDR1 and CDR2 from the germline V gene are MNHEY and SMNVEV (reference sequence). CDR3 bases: TGTGCCAGCAGTTTATATGCTAGCGGGGGCTCAGATACGCAGTATTTT. Protein product: CASSLYASGGSDTQYF.

V is TRBV12-5 and J is TRBJ1-5, with 10 bases identical to TRBD1. This CDR3 has 15 amino acids. The V gene's germline CDR1 is LGHNT and CDR2 FRNRAP. V lost 4 bases and J lost 7; bases outside the gene matches: 7. CDR3 coding DNA: TGTGCTAGTGGTTCTGGACAGGGGGTTGGCCAGCCCCAGCATTTT. Its protein product is CASGSGQGVGQPQHF.

The chain joins TRBV4-3 to TRBJ2-5, with TRBD1 identical over 10 bases. The ends lost 1 base at V and 4 bases at J; junction bases unmatched: 15. The CDR3 totals 19 residues. Germline values: CDR1 LGHNA, CDR2 YSLEER. The CDR3 reads CASSQVRQTGGLGAETQYF. CDR3 DNA: TGCGCCAGCAGCCAAGTACGGCAGACAGGGGGCCTAGGGGCAGAGACCCAGTACTTC.

CDR3 protein: CASSMAGGMGTGELFF. DNA for the CDR3: TGTGCCAGTAGTATGGCAGGGGGCATGGGCACCGGGGAGCTGTTTTTT. The chain carries TRBV19 and TRBJ2-2, with 8 bases that match TRBD1. Germline CDR1 LNHDA, CDR2 SQIVND (reference sequence). The CDR3 contains 16 residues. The V gene end was trimmed by 3 bases and the J gene end by 4 bases; junction bases not matched to a gene: 7. The full variable domain, its missing parts supplied by reference TRBV19 and TRBJ2-2, is DGGITQSPKYLFRKEGQNVTLSCEQNLNHDAMYWYRQDPGQGLRLIYYSQIVNDFQKGDIAEGYSVSREKKESFPLTVTSAQKNPTAFYLCASSMAGGMGTGELFFGEGSRLTVL.

This chain uses TRBV27 with TRBJ2-3; D call uncertain. The CDR3 is 11 amino acids. The V gene's germline CDR1 is MNHEY and CDR2 SMNVEV (reference sequence). The V end lost 7 bases, the J end lost 9 bases, and 11 bases lay between the germline ends. DNA of the CDR3: TGTGCCAGCATCTCCGGCGGAACGCAGTATTTT. It codes for CASISGGTQYF.